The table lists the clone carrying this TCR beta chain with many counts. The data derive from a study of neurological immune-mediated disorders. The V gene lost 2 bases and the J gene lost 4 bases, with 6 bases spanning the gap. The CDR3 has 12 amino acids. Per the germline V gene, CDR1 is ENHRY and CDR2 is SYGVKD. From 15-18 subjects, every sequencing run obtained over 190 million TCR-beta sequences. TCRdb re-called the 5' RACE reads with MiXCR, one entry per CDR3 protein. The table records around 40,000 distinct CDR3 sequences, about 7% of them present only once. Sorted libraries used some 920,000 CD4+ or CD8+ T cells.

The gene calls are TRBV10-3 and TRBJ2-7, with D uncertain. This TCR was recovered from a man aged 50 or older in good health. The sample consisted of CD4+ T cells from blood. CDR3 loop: CAISEGTYEQYF. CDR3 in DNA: TGTGCCATCAGTGAGGGTACTTACGAGCAGTACTTC.